The clone carrying this T cell receptor (beta chain) has just one count. Antigen specificity is unknown. The source of the sample is a study of PD-1 blockade in classical Hodgkin lymphoma. Study-wide background: The nivolumab dose that patients received was 3 mg/kg, given intravenously every 2 weeks. Notes on the study in general: Newly diagnosed patients reportedly had lower baseline TCR diversity than healthy donors. CD4+ TCR diversity rose significantly by C4D1, and CD8+ TCR diversity did not.

CDR1 and CDR2 (germline): MDHEN, SYDVKM. Trimming took 6 bases from V and 1 from J; bases not matched to a gene: 3. This CDR3 comprises 15 residues. The sample's time point: cycle 4 day 1 (C4D1), after more than 5 weeks of nivolumab. Each and every patient relapsed after autologous stem cell transplantation, and patients got differing brentuximab vedotin exposure. Classifying best responses yielded complete response, partial response or progressive disease. Assay: immunoSEQ multiplex PCR; the TCRdb copy retains only in-frame clones and omits some. The sample consists of roughly 100,000 clones, roughly nine tenths of them appearing once.

The specimen was peripheral blood mononuclear cells (PBMCs), collected before the fourth cycle of nivolumab. This TCR came from a human donor with classical Hodgkin lymphoma. The rearrangement joins TRBV28 to TRBJ2-1; 10 bases line up with TRBD2. Here the CDR3 DNA reads TGTGCCAGCAGGGTAGCGGGAGGATCCTACAATGAGCAGTTCTTC. As protein: CASRVAGGSYNEQFF.